The present T cell receptor beta chain was sequenced within a study of identical twins. The study, taken as a whole, reports: Abundant beta clonotypes from cord blood had fewer insertions, unlike memory repertoires, which showed none.

TCRdb re-analysed the 5' RACE reads in MiXCR, keeping a single row per CDR3 protein. The sample includes about 690,000 distinct CDR3 sequences, 21% of them seen just once. Worth noting for this clonotype: Its specificity is not known.

The same specimen was also included in a second study, on T cells expressing NK-cell markers.

The sequence came from a woman under 30 in good health. Sequencing was done on a sample of PBMCs.

This CDR3 is CASSVRQGRGLNEQYF. In DNA, the CDR3 is TGTGCCAGCAGCGTCCGACAGGGAAGAGGTCTAAATGAGCAGTACTTC. The genes are TRBV3-1 and TRBJ2-7, with TRBD1 identical over 7 bases. The J segment lost 7 bases and the V segment lost 5 bases, leaving 17 bases of the junction unmatched. The CDR3 loop spans 16 amino acids. The germline V gene encodes CDR1 LGHDT and CDR2 YNNKEL (reference sequence).